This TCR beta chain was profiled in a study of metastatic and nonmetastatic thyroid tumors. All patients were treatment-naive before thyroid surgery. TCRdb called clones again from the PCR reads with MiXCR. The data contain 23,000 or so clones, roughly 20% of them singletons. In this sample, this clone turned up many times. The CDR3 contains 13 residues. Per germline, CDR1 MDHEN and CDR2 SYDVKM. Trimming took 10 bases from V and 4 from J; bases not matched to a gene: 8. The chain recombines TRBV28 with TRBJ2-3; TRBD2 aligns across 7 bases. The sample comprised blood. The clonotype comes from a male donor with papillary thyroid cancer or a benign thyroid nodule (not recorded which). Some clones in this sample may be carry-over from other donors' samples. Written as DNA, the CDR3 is TGTGCCACCCGAGCGGGAATCGCAGATACGCAGTATTTT. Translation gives CATRAGIADTQYF.